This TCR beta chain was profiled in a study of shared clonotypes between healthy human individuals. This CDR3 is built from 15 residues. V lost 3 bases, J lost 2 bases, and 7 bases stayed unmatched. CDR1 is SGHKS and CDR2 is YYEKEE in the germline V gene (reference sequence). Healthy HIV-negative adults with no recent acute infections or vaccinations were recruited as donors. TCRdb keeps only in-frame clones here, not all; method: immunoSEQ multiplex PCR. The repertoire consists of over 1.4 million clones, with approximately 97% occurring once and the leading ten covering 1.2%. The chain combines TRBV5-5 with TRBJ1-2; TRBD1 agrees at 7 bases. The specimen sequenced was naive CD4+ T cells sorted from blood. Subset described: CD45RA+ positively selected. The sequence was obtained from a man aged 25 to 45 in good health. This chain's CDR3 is CASSSRQGVNYGYTF. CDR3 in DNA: TGTGCCAGCAGCTCTAGACAGGGCGTAAACTATGGCTACACCTTC.